What follows are 20 T cell receptor beta chains derived from one specimen sequenced in a study of PD-1 blockade in classical Hodgkin lymphoma. All trial patients relapsed after autologous stem cell transplantation. Assay used: immunoSEQ multiplex PCR; TCRdb lists only in-frame clones, some missing. The sample shows tens of thousands of clones, about 88% of them seen only once. The sample here was peripheral blood mononuclear cells (PBMCs), taken before the second cycle of nivolumab. These receptors all come from a human donor with classical Hodgkin lymphoma.

The chain is built from TRBV6-5 and TRBJ2-7, with D tentatively TRBD1 (7 bases). This CDR3 region has 13 residues. V was cut by 8 bases and J by 4 bases, with 15 bases left in between. CDR1 is MNHEY and CDR2 is SVGAGI in the germline V gene. CDR3 in amino acids: CASGAGQSYEQYF. CDR3 DNA sequence: TGTGCCAGCGGCGCGGGACAGAGTTACGAGCAGTACTTC.

This clone showed up just a few times. The chain recombines TRBV6-6 with TRBJ1-5; 12 positions match TRBD1. CDR3 length equals 14 residues. The V gene end was trimmed by 8 bases and the J gene end by 4 bases; junction bases not matched to a gene: 3. Germline assignment: CDR1 MNHNY and CDR2 SVGAGI (reference sequence). This CDR3 reads CASGTGGFNQPQHF. CDR3 DNA sequence: TGTGCCAGCGGGACAGGGGGCTTTAATCAGCCCCAGCATTTT.

The chain carries TRBV10-3 and TRBJ2-3; D possibly corresponds to TRBD2 (6 bases). This CDR3 region has 14 residues. CDR1 is ENHRY and CDR2 is SYGVKD in the germline V gene. V was shortened by 4 bases and J by 1 base, with 9 bases between the two germline ends. Here the CDR3 DNA reads TGTGCCATCAGTGGAGGGGAGGGCACAGATACGCAGTATTTT. Translating it yields CAISGGEGTDTQYF.

The chain uses TRBV5-1 and TRBJ2-2; TRBD2 might be the D (5 bases). The germline CDR1 and CDR2 sequences are SGHRS and YFSETQ. The CDR3 has 14 residues. V was pared by 2 bases and J by 6 bases, with 11 bases between. The CDR3 sequence: CASSFGEPAGELFF. In DNA, the CDR3 is TGCGCCAGCAGCTTCGGGGAACCGGCCGGGGAGCTGTTTTTT.

This rearrangement joins TRBV27 to TRBJ2-3; 11 positions match TRBD1. The CDR3 is 15 residues long. CDR1 and CDR2 (germline): MNHEY, SMNVEV (reference sequence). Losses at the gene ends were 5 bases for V and 6 bases for J; bases not matched to a gene: 7. The CDR3 region is CASSPWDRGLDTQYF. As DNA, the CDR3 is TGTGCCAGCAGTCCCTGGGACAGGGGGTTGGATACGCAGTATTTT.

V gene TRBV11-2 combines with J gene TRBJ2-7; D is unclear. The CDR3 loop spans 11 amino acids. Germline V gene lookup returns CDR1 SGHAT and CDR2 FQNNGV. Trimming left V 1 base short and J 6 bases short, with 4 bases between. CDR3 DNA sequence: TGTGCCAGCAGCTTAGTTGGCGAGCAGTACTTC. Translating gives CASSLVGEQYF.

In its sample, this clone was seen once. CDR3: CASSEGVTDTQYF. Here the CDR3 DNA reads TGCGCCAGCAGTGAAGGCGTTACAGATACGCAGTATTTT. The J gene is TRBJ2-3, the V gene TRBV10-1; D call uncertain. From germline, CDR1 is WNHNN and CDR2 SYGVQD (reference sequence). Trimming took 3 bases from V and 3 from J, leaving 7 bases between them. The length of the CDR3 is 13 residues.

V gene TRBV7-2 combines with J gene TRBJ2-1; 10 bases line up with TRBD1. This CDR3 contains 16 residues. V lost 5 bases, J lost 3 bases, and 7 bases stayed unmatched. Germline V CDR1 and CDR2: SGHTA, FQGNSA. This CDR3 is CASSQWTGGIYNEQFF. As DNA, the CDR3 is TGTGCCAGCAGCCAATGGACAGGGGGGATCTACAATGAGCAGTTCTTC. Supplemented by reference TRBV7-2 and TRBJ2-1, the full variable domain reads GAGVSQSPSNKVTEKGKDVELRCDPISGHTALYWYRQSLGQGLEFLIYFQGNSAPDKSGLPSDRFSAERTGGSVSTLTIQRTQQEDSAVYLCASSQWTGGIYNEQFFGPGTRLTVL.

The chain carries TRBV7-2 and TRBJ2-5; possibly TRBD1 for D (6 bases). This CDR3 contains 13 residues. Between the trimmed V and J ends, which lost 1 base and 4 bases, there was a span of 7 bases. Germline V gene lookup returns CDR1 SGHTA and CDR2 FQGNSA. The DNA of the CDR3 is TGTGCCAGCAGCTTAGGAGGGGGAGAGACCCAGTACTTC. This sequence encodes CASSLGGGETQYF.

This sequence joins TRBV30 and TRBJ1-1, with 8 bases lining up with TRBD1. Trimming removed 1 base from V and 4 bases from J; junction bases left unmatched: 2. The CDR3 has 13 residues. Germline CDR1 GTSNPN, CDR2 SVGIG (reference sequence). The CDR3: CAWSGDRGTEAFF. DNA for the CDR3: TGTGCCTGGAGTGGTGACAGGGGCACTGAAGCTTTCTTT.

This clone was detected a few times. This CDR3 reads CASSYGAEKNEQYF. The DNA of the CDR3 is TGTGCCAGCAGTTACGGCGCCGAGAAAAACGAGCAGTACTTC. The rearrangement links TRBV6-5 to TRBJ2-7, with D unclear. The CDR3 contains 14 residues. V lost 2 bases and J lost 5, with 13 bases in between. The germline V gene encodes CDR1 MNHEY and CDR2 SVGAGI.

The V and J genes are TRBV2 and TRBJ1-3, with 7 bases fitting TRBD1. The germline gives CDR1 SNHLY, CDR2 FYNNEI. The CDR3 contains 14 residues. Trimming took 7 bases from V and 4 from J; bases not matched to a gene: 7. CDR3 residues: CASTPSTGGNTIYF. The CDR3 DNA sequence: TGTGCCAGCACACCCTCGACAGGGGGAAACACCATATATTTT. Full variable domain (rest looked up from reference TRBV2 and TRBJ1-3): EPEVTQTPSHQVTQMGQEVILRCVPISNHLYFYWYRQILGQKVEFLVSFYNNEISEKSEIFDDQFSVERPDGSNFTLKIRSTKLEDSAMYFCASTPSTGGNTIYFGEGSWLTVV.

This rearrangement joins TRBV28 to TRBJ2-5; D might be TRBD1 (6 bases). CDR3 length: 15 amino acids. V lost 2 bases, J lost 2 bases, and 12 bases lay in between. Germline CDR1 and CDR2: MDHEN and SYDVKM. The CDR3 DNA follows: TGTGCCAGCAGTTTACCCACAGGGTTTCAAGAGACCCAGTACTTC. The encoded protein is CASSLPTGFQETQYF.

The chain couples TRBV5-4 to TRBJ2-2, with TRBD1 identical over 7 bases. Germline trimming cut 4 bases from V and 4 bases from J; bases unmatched to any gene: 4. This CDR3 spans 14 amino acids. Germline V gene sequence: CDR1 SGHNT, CDR2 YYREEE (reference sequence). CDR3 in amino acids: CASSRDRITGELFF. As DNA, the CDR3 is TGTGCCAGCAGCCGGGACAGAATCACCGGGGAGCTGTTTTTT.

This chain links TRBV30 with TRBJ2-3; D is unclear. V was clipped by 5 bases and J by 8 bases, with 14 bases between them. The CDR3 is 12 residues long. The germline gives CDR1 GTSNPN, CDR2 SVGIG (reference sequence). CDR3 DNA sequence: TGTGCCTGGTCTCTCAGTGAGACTACGCAGTATTTT. Translated, it gives CAWSLSETTQYF.

CDR3 DNA sequence: TGTGCCAGCTCACCACAGCTAGCCAAAAACATTCAGTACTTC. This gives the protein CASSPQLAKNIQYF. This chain uses TRBV4-2 with TRBJ2-4; D not resolved. Deletions cut 8 bases from V and 0 bases from J, with 11 bases between. In germline, CDR1 is LGHNA, CDR2 YNFKEQ. The CDR3 is made up of 14 amino acids.

The chain carries TRBV15 and TRBJ2-7; 7 nucleotides align to TRBD2. The CDR3 runs 14 residues. V was clipped by 6 bases and J by 5 bases; unmatched bases: 10. Germline lookup yields CDR1 LNHNV and CDR2 YYDKDF (reference sequence). The CDR3 spells CATRPGGGEDEQYF. Here the CDR3 DNA reads TGTGCCACCAGGCCTGGGGGGGGTGAAGACGAGCAGTACTTC. The full variable domain, its missing parts supplied by reference TRBV15 and TRBJ2-7, is DAMVIQNPRYQVTQFGKPVTLSCSQTLNHNVMYWYQQKSSQAPKLLFHYYDKDFNNEADTPDNFQSRRPNTSFCFLDIRSPGLGDTAMYLCATRPGGGEDEQYFGPGTRLTVT.

The chain has TRBV5-1 and TRBJ2-6; D uncertain. The CDR3 has 15 residues. Germline V CDR1 and CDR2: SGHRS, YFSETQ. V dropped 0 bases and J dropped 0 bases, with 4 bases sitting between them. The CDR3 coding sequence is TGCGCCAGCAGCTTGGTTAGCTCTGGGGCCAACGTCCTGACTTTC. Translation gives CASSLVSSGANVLTF.

The chain couples TRBV5-5 to TRBJ1-4; TRBD1 matches at 8 bases. The CDR3 has 14 residues. V trimming: 4 bases; J trimming: 8 bases; junction bases outside the gene matches: 7. The germline V gene encodes CDR1 SGHKS and CDR2 YYEKEE (reference sequence). Here the CDR3 DNA reads TGTGCCAGCAGCAGGACAGGGCGTGGAGAAAAACTGTTTTTT. As protein: CASSRTGRGEKLFF.

This chain links TRBV2 with TRBJ2-7; 10 nucleotides line up with TRBD2. The junction had 9 bases not matched to a gene; V was cut back by 9 bases and J by 4 bases. This CDR3 is built from 14 residues. Germline V gene lookup returns CDR1 SNHLY and CDR2 FYNNEI. CDR3 protein: CASVEASGGYEQYF. CDR3 DNA sequence: TGTGCCAGTGTGGAGGCTAGCGGGGGTTACGAGCAGTACTTC.